A selection of T cell receptor beta chains follows, all from one sample in a study of CD8 T cells in Susac syndrome. TCRdb processed the immunoSEQ multiplex PCR reads anew with MiXCR; each CDR3 protein has one entry. The data show under 200,000 distinct CDR3 sequences, roughly 95% seen once. The material sequenced was CD4+ T cells from PBMCs. These receptors were obtained from a human donor with Susac syndrome. Both conserved end residues are part of each CDR3. The D gene is left open where the match is weak. A clone size is listed for some rows: how often the clone was seen (once, few, many), or a class if it is expanded.

D	V	size	J	DNA	CDR3
TRBD2	TRBV29-1	NA	TRBJ2-3	TGCAGCGTCGTGACTAGCGGGGGAAGAGATACGCAGTATTTT	CSVVTSGGRDTQYF
NA	TRBV20-1	once	TRBJ2-1	TGCAGTGCTTCACGGGAGGAGCAGTTCTTC	CSASREEQFF
TRBD1	TRBV20-1	NA	TRBJ2-5	TGCAGTGCTTATCGACAGGGGCGGGAGACCCAGTACTTC	CSAYRQGRETQYF
NA	TRBV11-1	NA	TRBJ2-1	TGTGCCAGCAGCTTAGAAGGCTCATACTCCTACAATGAGCAGTTCTTC	CASSLEGSYSYNEQFF
NA	TRBV9	NA	TRBJ2-6	TGTGCCAGCAGCGTAGGGGGCCAGGGGGCCAACGTCCTGACTTTC	CASSVGGQGANVLTF
NA	TRBV20-1	NA	TRBJ2-5	TGCAGTGCAAAGGGACGGAAAGAGACCCAGTACTTC	CSAKGRKETQYF
NA	TRBV30	NA	TRBJ2-2	TGTGCCTCTGCCAGGAGCGGGGAGCTGTTTTTT	CASARSGELFF
NA	TRBV29-1	NA	TRBJ2-3	TGCACCCACGGGACTCCAGATACGCAGTATTTT	CTHGTPDTQYF
TRBD1	TRBV29-1	NA	TRBJ1-5	TGCAGCGCCGCGGACAGGGAAAGCAATCAGCCCCAGCATTTT	CSAADRESNQPQHF
NA	TRBV24-1	NA	TRBJ2-5	TGTGCCACCAGTGCAGCGAGGGGGACGGAGACCCAGTACTTC	CATSAARGTETQYF
TRBD1	TRBV7-2	NA	TRBJ2-6	TGTGCCAGCAGCTCTCAGGGGGCTGGGGCCAACGTCCTGACTTTC	CASSSQGAGANVLTF
NA	TRBV18	NA	TRBJ2-5	TGTGCCAGCTCACCACCGGGGAGACCGCAAGAGACCCAGTACTTC	CASSPPGRPQETQYF
TRBD1	TRBV2	NA	TRBJ1-2	TGTGCCAGCAATCGGGACAGGGACTATGGCTACACCTTC	CASNRDRDYGYTF
NA	TRBV2	NA	TRBJ2-3	TGTGCCAGCAGCAGGGAGACAGATACGCAGTATTTT	CASSRETDTQYF
TRBD2	TRBV24-1	NA	TRBJ2-7	TGTGCCACCAGTGGGGCCCAGCGGGAGGGCCTTTCGCGCTACGAGCAGTACTTC	CATSGAQREGLSRYEQYF
NA	TRBV6-6	NA	TRBJ2-7	TGTGCCAGCAGTCCGACCTACGAGCAGTACTTC	CASSPTYEQYF
TRBD1	TRBV7-9	once	TRBJ2-7	TGTGCCAGCAGTTTCGGACAGGGGATATCCCACGAGCAGTACTTC	CASSFGQGISHEQYF